The text below deals with one TCR beta chain. This clone's antigen is unknown. Per-base quality was not reported, and no clone a single base away is much larger than it. Using the deep immunoSEQ assay, multiplex PCR amplified TCR CDR3 regions from genomic DNA. For each cell subset, the extracted genomic DNA was distributed evenly across all wells of several immunoSEQ 96-well plates, and each plate served as one replicate. Each replicate PCR for sorted subsets received about 180 ng genomic DNA, equal to some 32,000 T cell genomes. Purified libraries were quantified with a Qubit 3.0 fluorometer, sized on a Bioanalyzer 2100, and re-quantified with the KAPA Library Quantification kit. Every immunoSEQ 96-well plate was sequenced on a separate single-read 150-cycle Illumina NextSeq 550 flow cell. The source study handled its data this way. Because the immunoSEQ output held only junctional sequences and lacked quality scores, the filtering could not match the filtering applied to full-length reads. Sequences were annotated with PyIR, a Python wrapper for IgBLAST v1.9, using IMGT germline references to assign V/J genes and CDR3. Any read was removed if the V/J assignment was weak (E-value above 1e-6), the CDR3 was missing, or the read contained stop codons, out-of-frame junctions, or ambiguous translated residues. V3J clonotypes were defined as sequences sharing an identical inferred V gene, J gene, and CDR3 amino acid sequence. Percentage overlap between repertoires was computed as shared unique clonotypes divided by the size of the smaller repertoire. Repertoire richness was assessed with RTK rarefaction, the Chao1 estimator, and Recon v2.1 estimates of unobserved clonotypes. Generation probabilities for all TCRbeta clonotypes obtained by the gDNA method from several donors were computed using OLGA. TCRdb obtained this table from immuneACCESS and retained in-frame rearrangements with V and J assigned. These tables miss some clones; where compared with another copy, unresolved V genes account for less than half of the shortfall, and the remainder is unexplained. The DNA gave D and trimming, while V, J and clone size come from that table. The sample yields more than 1 million clones; about 80% were counted once. The leading ten clones occupy 0.5% to 0.6% of the sample.

The data are from a study of shared clonotypes between healthy human individuals (dated by TCRdb to between 2020 and 2021). Some background on the complete study: A couple of women and three men aged 18 to 49 years were included in the cohort. To estimate repertoire size and how much clonotypes are shared between individuals, the study performed deep sequencing of blood TCR repertoires from a few healthy adults. Different laboratories and diverse techniques were used to prepare libraries and sequence TCR repertoires, to increase sequencing depth and limit assay-specific biases. For each donor, three plates each were used for CD4 naive and CD4 memory, two plates were used for CD8 naive, and one plate was used for CD8 memory. Between about 0.94 and 8.9 billion PBMCs per donor were obtained by leukapheresis.

The donors were healthy, HIV-negative adults who had no recently reported acute infections or vaccinations. All donors were Caucasian adults living in Nashville, Tennessee, USA. CD4+ T cells were enriched through magnetic negative selection, after which naive cells were positively selected on CD45RA and the remaining negative fraction served as the memory subset. Blood was obtained by leukapheresis, after which PBMCs were separated by Ficoll-Histopaque density gradient centrifugation and cryopreserved in liquid nitrogen vapor phase. Analytical flow cytometry was used to check the purity and quantity of every magnetically sorted T cell population. Genomic DNA was isolated from every sorted fraction and measured by UV absorbance on a Nanodrop 2000c. Reading the germline V gene (reference sequence) gives CDR1 GTSNPN and CDR2 SVGIG. Cut back by 7 bases and 7 bases, the V and J ends lie 19 bases apart. From cysteine to phenylalanine, the CDR3 is 13 amino acids long. The CDR3 DNA has 39 bases and is translated from base 1.

Overall study results and their limits: Larger estimated clonotype richness was generally found for naive subsets than for memory subsets. When a handful of donors were compared, the shared fraction of clonotypes was about 5.4% for naive CD4, about 4% for naive CD8, roughly 2.3% for memory CD4, and around 0.37% for memory CD8. Only blood was sampled, and tissue TCR repertoires likely differ from those in blood. Pairwise subsampling indicated that sequencing depth was expected to affect the degree of clonotype sharing among donors. Compared with non-shared clonotypes, clonotypes shared by all four sorted-subset donors had higher generation probabilities. Because the study included a small number of donors, the genetic and exposure-history diversity represented was limited. Rarefaction of sorted-subset datasets indicated incomplete sequencing despite the large sequencing depth.

The sequencing sample was made of memory CD4+ T cells from PBMCs. This specimen's cell subset or site label, per the study, means: CD45RA-negative fraction. The sequence links TRBV30 to TRBJ1-2, with an unclear D gene assignment. The sequence came from a young man in good health. Some clones in this sample may be carry-over from other donors' samples. The CDR3 loop reads CASQSSSLGGYTF. The sequenced DNA: TGTGCCTCCCAATCCTCCTCTTTGGGTGGCTACACCTTC.